This is a list of T cell receptor beta chains from one sample in a study of CD8 T cells in ankylosing spondylitis. MiXCR, applied by TCRdb to the 5' RACE reads, yields one record per CDR3 protein. This sample has some 130,000 distinct CDR3 sequences, with 7% to 9% found just once. The sample consisted of synovial fluid, either unsorted or a sorted T cell fraction (not recorded which). The receptors here all came from a male donor with ankylosing spondylitis. Each CDR3 is given with its conserved first and last residue. Fields, in order: clone size, D gene, V gene, J gene, CDR3 DNA, CDR3 protein. D genes are given only for firm matches. A row's size may be missing; if present it is once, few, many or a size class.

many	.	TRBV7-2	TRBJ2-2	TGTGCCAGCAGCTTAGGAGGGGCCGTCACCGGGGAGCTGTTTTTT	CASSLGGAVTGELFF
few	TRBD1	TRBV11-2	TRBJ2-7	TGTGCCAGCAGCTCAGCCGGGACAGGGGACTACGAGCAGTACTTC	CASSSAGTGDYEQYF
many	.	TRBV7-2	TRBJ1-1	TGTGCCAGCAGCCGAAATGGGGGGACGAACACTGAAGCTTTCTTT	CASSRNGGTNTEAFF
many	TRBD2	TRBV20-1	TRBJ2-3	TGCAGTGCTTCTAGCGGGAGTGGTACAGATACGCAGTATTTT	CSASSGSGTDTQYF
many	TRBD1	TRBV28	TRBJ1-2	TGTGCCAGCACCCGAACAGGGGTCTATGGCTACACCTTC	CASTRTGVYGYTF
.	.	TRBV5-6	TRBJ2-4	TGTGCCAGCAGCTCCCCCCATGCAGGGATAGGCATTCAGTACTTC	CASSSPHAGIGIQYF
.	TRBD2	TRBV20-1	TRBJ2-7	TGCAGTGCTAGAGCTGACGGGAGGGCCTCACGCGGGCAGTACTTC	CSARADGRASRGQYF
many	TRBD1	TRBV20-1	TRBJ2-7	TGCAGTGCTAAGACAGGGATTACGTACGAGCAGTACTTC	CSAKTGITYEQYF
few	.	TRBV18	TRBJ1-1	TGTGCCAGCTCACTGCTTTCAGACGAGAACACTGAAGCTTTCTTT	CASSLLSDENTEAFF
many	.	TRBV9	TRBJ2-1	TGTGCCAGCAGCCTTTTAGCGGTTCCCTACAATGAGCAGTTCTTC	CASSLLAVPYNEQFF
many	.	TRBV6-1	TRBJ1-4	TGTGCCAGCAGTGACAGGGGAGTGAAAAAACTGTTTTTT	CASSDRGVKKLFF
.	.	TRBV7-3	TRBJ2-1	TGTGCCAGCAGCCCCGGCGGACACAATGAGCAGTTCTTC	CASSPGGHNEQFF
many	.	TRBV9	TRBJ2-7	TGTGCCAGCAGCGTAGCTCTTGACAGCTCCTACGAGCAGTACTTC	CASSVALDSSYEQYF
many	.	TRBV21-1	TRBJ2-7	TGTGCCAGCACCCCTTTCCCGGGACTGGTAACTTACGAGCAGTACTTC	CASTPFPGLVTYEQYF
many	.	TRBV7-3	TRBJ2-7	TGTGCCAGCAGCTTAGTAGCCGGACAGTCCTACGAGCAGTACTTC	CASSLVAGQSYEQYF
.	.	TRBV10-3	TRBJ2-7	TGTGCCATCAATATGGGACCGGGGTCCTACGAGCAGTACTTC	CAINMGPGSYEQYF
.	.	TRBV6-1	TRBJ2-5	TGTGCCAGCCGTCGTGGGGAACAGTGGCCGAAGGGGACCCAGTACTTC	CASRRGEQWPKGTQYF
many	.	TRBV20-1	TRBJ2-3	TGCAGTGTCTGGGGGAGAACGGAGGATACGCAGTATTTT	CSVWGRTEDTQYF
many	.	TRBV5-4	TRBJ2-3	TGTGCCAGCAGCTTCACAGGGCCCGGAGATACGCAGTATTTT	CASSFTGPGDTQYF
many	.	TRBV20-1	TRBJ1-1	TGCAGTGCTAGAGTGGCAGCTCTGAACACTGAAGCTTTCTTT	CSARVAALNTEAFF
many	TRBD1	TRBV2	TRBJ1-2	TGTGCCAGCAGTGAATCCCCGGGACAGGGGAGCTATGGCTACACCTTC	CASSESPGQGSYGYTF
.	TRBD2	TRBV4-2	TRBJ2-5	TGTGCCAGCAGCCCCTTTAGCGGGAGGGAGATTGGAGAGACCCAGTACTTC	CASSPFSGREIGETQYF
many	.	TRBV27	TRBJ2-7	TGTGCCAGCAGTTTCTGGGGCGCGTCCTACGAGCAGTACTTC	CASSFWGASYEQYF
few	TRBD2	TRBV7-9	TRBJ2-7	TGTGCCAGCAGCCTCCCGAGGAGCGGGAGCGAGCAGTACTTC	CASSLPRSGSEQYF
few	TRBD1	TRBV4-3	TRBJ2-7	TGCGCCAGCAGCCAAGCACTCGGGACAGGGATACCCGAGCAGTACTTC	CASSQALGTGIPEQYF
.	TRBD1	TRBV2	TRBJ2-7	TGTGCCAGCAGGGGGGACAGGATAGGGTACGAGCAGTACTTC	CASRGDRIGYEQYF
.	TRBD1	TRBV7-2	TRBJ1-6	TGTGCCAGCAGACCGGACAGGAGGTCACCCCTCCACTTT	CASRPDRRSPLHF
many	.	TRBV2	TRBJ1-4	TGTGCCAGCAGTGTCGGCCAGGGGCTATATAATGAAAAACTGTTTTTT	CASSVGQGLYNEKLFF
many	.	TRBV13	TRBJ1-3	TGTGCCAGCAGCTTACAGAATGGGGAACGGGCTGGAAACACCATATATTTT	CASSLQNGERAGNTIYF
many	TRBD1	TRBV10-2	TRBJ2-1	TGCGCCAGCAGAAGACAGGGAGTAAACAATGAGCAGTTCTTC	CASRRQGVNNEQFF
few	.	TRBV7-2	TRBJ2-3	TGTGCCAGCAGCTTAACAGTTGGTACGCAGTATTTT	CASSLTVGTQYF
many	.	TRBV7-2	TRBJ2-1	TGTGCCAGCACCCCGCGCGGTCTCTCCGATGAGCAGTTCTTC	CASTPRGLSDEQFF
many	.	TRBV12-3/TRBV12-4	TRBJ1-1	TGTGCCAGCAGTTACCAGGAGACTGAAGCTTTCTTT	CASSYQETEAFF
many	TRBD1	TRBV5-1	TRBJ2-7	TGCGCCAGCAGCTTGGTCCAGGGGGCGCGGTACGAGCAGTACTTC	CASSLVQGARYEQYF
few	.	TRBV29-1	TRBJ1-2	TGCAGCGTTGAAGATGCAACAGGGTATGGCTACACCTTC	CSVEDATGYGYTF
many	.	TRBV18	TRBJ2-5	TGTGCCAGCTCGGACAGTTCAGAGACCCAGTACTTC	CASSDSSETQYF
few	.	TRBV6-5	TRBJ1-2	TGTGCCAGCAGTTCTGGTGGAGGCTACACCTTC	CASSSGGGYTF
.	.	TRBV29-1	TRBJ1-2	TGCAGCGTTGAAACGCCAGGAGATGGCTACACCTTC	CSVETPGDGYTF
.	TRBD1	TRBV28	TRBJ1-4	TGTGCCAGCAGTTTGGGGACAGACCTAGGTGAAAAACTGTTTTTT	CASSLGTDLGEKLFF
.	TRBD1	TRBV5-6	TRBJ1-1	TGTGCCAGCAGCAACTCCGGGACAGGGAACACTGAAGCTTTCTTT	CASSNSGTGNTEAFF
.	TRBD2	TRBV19	TRBJ2-2	TGTGCCAGTAGTGGGGACTACCCCTTCGGGGAGCTGTTTTTT	CASSGDYPFGELFF
many	.	TRBV5-1	TRBJ2-7	TGCGCCAGCAGCGCCCCGACAGGAAGCTCCTACGAGCAGTACTTC	CASSAPTGSSYEQYF
.	.	TRBV29-1	TRBJ2-3	TGCAGCGCCTCGACCCCCGCAGATACGCAGTATTTT	CSASTPADTQYF
many	TRBD2	TRBV7-7	TRBJ2-3	TGTGCTAGCAGCCCCATAGCGGGAAGCACAGATACGCAGTATTTT	CASSPIAGSTDTQYF
few	.	TRBV6-5	TRBJ1-6	TGTGCCAGCAGTTACTCGATCGACGTCTCAAATTCACCCCTCCACTTT	CASSYSIDVSNSPLHF
.	.	TRBV20-1	TRBJ2-3	TGCAGTGCCTTAGGGGACTGGGACACAGATACGCAGTATTTT	CSALGDWDTDTQYF
.	.	TRBV28	TRBJ2-7	TGTGCCAGTAAAAGCGGATCTAATTACGGCGGTAAAACCTCCTACGAGCAGTACTTC	CASKSGSNYGGKTSYEQYF
.	.	TRBV20-1	TRBJ2-2	TGCAGTGCTAGTGCCGGGAGAGCCGTCACCGGGGAGCTGTTTTTT	CSASAGRAVTGELFF
.	TRBD1	TRBV4-2	TRBJ1-2	TGTGCCAGCAGCCCTAGACACCGGACAGGGGGAGGCTATGGCTACACCTTC	CASSPRHRTGGGYGYTF
few	TRBD1	TRBV7-2	TRBJ2-1	TGTGCCAGCAGCCCACAGGGGCTAATATACAATGAGCAGTTCTTC	CASSPQGLIYNEQFF
many	.	TRBV28	TRBJ1-3	TGTGCCAGCAGCTACAGGGTATGGTCTGGAAACACCATATATTTT	CASSYRVWSGNTIYF
.	.	TRBV5-6	TRBJ2-7	TGTGCCAGCAGCTTGGGAGGGGGGGGAAAAGGAAGGATCTACGAGCAGTACTTC	CASSLGGGGKGRIYEQYF
few	.	TRBV6-6	TRBJ2-7	TGTGCCAGCAGTTATATGGCCTACGAGCAGTACTTC	CASSYMAYEQYF
.	.	TRBV20-1	TRBJ2-2	TGCAGTGCTAGCTGGGCCAGGGGTGGCCCCGGGGAGCTGTTTTTT	CSASWARGGPGELFF
few	.	TRBV20-1	TRBJ2-1	TGCAGTGGGAGTCGGGGAAGCTCCTACAATGAGCAGTTCTTC	CSGSRGSSYNEQFF
many	.	TRBV9	TRBJ1-1	TGTGCCAGCAGCGTAGGGGGGGGACGTGATACTGAAGCTTTCTTT	CASSVGGGRDTEAFF
few	.	TRBV11-2	TRBJ1-1	TGTGCCAGCAGCCCCAGACTTACGGGGAGGGTGCCTGAAGCTTTCTTT	CASSPRLTGRVPEAFF
many	.	TRBV7-9	TRBJ2-5	TGTGCCAGCAGCCGCGGTGCGGGAGAGACCCAGTACTTC	CASSRGAGETQYF
many	.	TRBV7-2	TRBJ1-1	TGTGCCAGCAGCCCTTACAGGGTGGGTTCGGGTACTGAAGCTTTCTTT	CASSPYRVGSGTEAFF
few	.	TRBV5-1	TRBJ2-2	TGCGCCAGCAGCCGACTTACTAACACCGGGGAGCTGTTTTTT	CASSRLTNTGELFF